The 6 T cell receptor beta chains below all came from one sample that was sequenced in a study of regulatory T cells in long-lasting Graves disease. For TCR beta, libraries came from iRepertoire HTBI primers and Arm-PCR of CDR3 regions. TCRdb reanalysed the multiplex PCR reads using MiXCR and keeps one entry per CDR3 protein. Among about 560,000 distinct CDR3 sequences listed, more than 15% were seen once. Time point here: newly diagnosed GD, antithyroid drugs for less than 3 months. Preparation of the TCR library used RNA extracted from PBMCs. This same sample was also taken into another study, of T cells in Graves' hyperthyroidism and ophthalmopathy.

The specimen was peripheral blood mononuclear cells (PBMCs), collected at new diagnosis, from a patient treated with antithyroid drugs. The source of these receptors is a man in his late teens or twenties with Graves disease.

The chain joins TRBV12-3 or TRBV12-4 to TRBJ2-3, with a weak D call TRBD2 (5 bases). Trimming pared 6 bases from V and 0 bases from J, leaving 22 bases between. The CDR3 is 18 amino acids. The DNA for the CDR3 is TGTGCCAGCAGCCCAAGAGGAATTGAGGGCGCGAGCACAGATACGCAGTATTTT. Amino acids: CASSPRGIEGASTDTQYF.

In this sample, this clonotype turned up a few times. This chain links TRBV20-1 with TRBJ2-1, with D perhaps matching TRBD2 (5 bases). Trimming cost V 5 bases and J 11 bases, with 22 bases left between them. Germline V gene lookup returns CDR1 DFQATT and CDR2 SNEGSKA (reference sequence). This CDR3 contains 14 residues. The chain's CDR3 is CSARPLTSRAKQFF. CDR3 DNA: TGCAGTGCTCGACCCCTAACTAGTAGGGCTAAGCAGTTCTTC.

The chain recombines TRBV20-1 with TRBJ2-1, with 11 bases lining up with TRBD2. V shed 4 bases and J 0 bases; nucleotides not matched to a gene: 5. The CDR3 sequence is 16 residues long. Germline lookup yields CDR1 DFQATT and CDR2 SNEGSKA (reference sequence). The CDR3 DNA reads as TGCAGTGCTACCACTAGCGGGAGTAGCTCCTACAATGAGCAGTTCTTC. Translated, it gives CSATTSGSSSYNEQFF.

This clonotype was observed a few times. This chain connects TRBV4-2 to TRBJ2-4; D is unresolved. The CDR3 loop spans 14 amino acids. V lost 1 base to trimming and J lost 5 bases, with 9 bases between them. Germline lookup yields CDR1 LGHNA and CDR2 YNFKEQ. DNA for the CDR3: TGTGCCAGCAGCCAAGGCGGCTCAGAAAACATTCAGTACTTC. As protein: CASSQGGSENIQYF.

The sample holds many counts of this clonotype. The J gene is TRBJ2-3, the V gene TRBV12-3 or TRBV12-4; 8 bases match TRBD1. The end of the DNA is better explained by TRBJ2-7, so the J call may be wrong. The CDR3 totals 13 residues. Here the CDR3 reads CASSPTGVDEQYF. The CDR3 nucleotides are TGTGCCAGCAGCCCGACAGGGGTCGACGAGCAGTACTTC.

The V and J genes are TRBV12-3 or TRBV12-4 and TRBJ1-1; D uncertain. CDR3 length: 15 residues. V dropped 8 bases and J dropped 1 base, with 17 bases sitting between them. The CDR3 nucleotides are TGTGCCAGCGGCCCCGTGCAGGCGGGGAACACTGAAGCTTTCTTT. Residues: CASGPVQAGNTEAFF.